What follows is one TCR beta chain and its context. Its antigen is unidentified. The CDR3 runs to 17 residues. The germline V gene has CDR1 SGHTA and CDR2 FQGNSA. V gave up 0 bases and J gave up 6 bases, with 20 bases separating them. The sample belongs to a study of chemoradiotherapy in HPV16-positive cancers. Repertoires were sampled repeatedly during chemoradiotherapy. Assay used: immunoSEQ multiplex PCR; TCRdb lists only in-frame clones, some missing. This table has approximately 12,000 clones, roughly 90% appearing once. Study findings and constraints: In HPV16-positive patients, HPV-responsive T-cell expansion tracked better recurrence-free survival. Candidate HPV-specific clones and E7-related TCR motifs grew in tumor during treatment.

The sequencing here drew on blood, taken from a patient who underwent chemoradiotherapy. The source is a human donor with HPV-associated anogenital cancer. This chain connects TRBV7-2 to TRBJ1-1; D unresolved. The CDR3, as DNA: TGTGCCAGCAGCTTAGCGAGAGTCCCCCTTGCTACTTCTGAAGCTTTCTTT. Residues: CASSLARVPLATSEAFF.